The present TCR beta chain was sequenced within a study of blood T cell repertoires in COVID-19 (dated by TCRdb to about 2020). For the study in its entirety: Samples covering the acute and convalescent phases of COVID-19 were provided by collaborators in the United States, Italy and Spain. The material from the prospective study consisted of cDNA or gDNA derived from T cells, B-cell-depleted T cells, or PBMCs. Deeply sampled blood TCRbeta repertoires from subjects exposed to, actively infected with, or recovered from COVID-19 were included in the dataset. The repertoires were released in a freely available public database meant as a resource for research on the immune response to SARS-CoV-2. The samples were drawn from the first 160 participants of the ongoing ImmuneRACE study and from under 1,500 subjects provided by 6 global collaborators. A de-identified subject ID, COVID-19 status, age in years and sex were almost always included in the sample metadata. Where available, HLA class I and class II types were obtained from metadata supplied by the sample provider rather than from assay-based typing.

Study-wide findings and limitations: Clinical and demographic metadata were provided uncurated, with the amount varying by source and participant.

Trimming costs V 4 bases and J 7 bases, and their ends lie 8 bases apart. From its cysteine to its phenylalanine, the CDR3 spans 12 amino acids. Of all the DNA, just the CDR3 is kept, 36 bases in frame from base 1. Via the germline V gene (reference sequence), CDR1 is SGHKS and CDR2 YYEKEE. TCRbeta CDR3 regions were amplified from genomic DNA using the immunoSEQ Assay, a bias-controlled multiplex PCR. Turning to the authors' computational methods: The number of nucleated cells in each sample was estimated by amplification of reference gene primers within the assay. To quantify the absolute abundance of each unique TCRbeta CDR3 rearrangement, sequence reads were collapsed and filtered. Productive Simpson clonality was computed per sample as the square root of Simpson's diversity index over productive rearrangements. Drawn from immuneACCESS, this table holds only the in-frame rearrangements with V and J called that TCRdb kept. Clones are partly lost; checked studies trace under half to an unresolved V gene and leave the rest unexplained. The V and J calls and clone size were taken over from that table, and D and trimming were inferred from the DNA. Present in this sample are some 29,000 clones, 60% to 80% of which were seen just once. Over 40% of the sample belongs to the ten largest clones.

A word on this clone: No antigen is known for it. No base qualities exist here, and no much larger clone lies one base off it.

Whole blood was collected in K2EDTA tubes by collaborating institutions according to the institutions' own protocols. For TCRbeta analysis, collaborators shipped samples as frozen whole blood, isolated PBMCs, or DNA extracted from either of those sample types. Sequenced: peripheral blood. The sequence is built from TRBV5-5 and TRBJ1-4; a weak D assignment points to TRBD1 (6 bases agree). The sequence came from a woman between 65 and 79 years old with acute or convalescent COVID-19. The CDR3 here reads CASSPQGEKLFF. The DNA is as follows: TGTGCCAGCAGCCCACAGGGTGAAAAACTGTTTTTT.